Listed here are 14 T cell receptor beta chains from one sample, sequenced in a study of T cells in Graves' hyperthyroidism and ophthalmopathy. TCR beta CDR3 regions were amplified from RNA transcripts. First-round RT-PCR with HTBI primers amplified the TCR CDR3 region. TCRdb independently ran MiXCR on the multiplex PCR reads; one entry per CDR3 protein. The profile shows around 600,000 distinct CDR3 sequences, 16% of them singletons. Sequences were obtained from blood. The receptors originated from a woman aged 40 to 50 with Graves' ophthalmopathy.

The sample holds many counts of this clonotype. This chain links TRBV14 with TRBJ2-5, with 13 bases that match TRBD2. The CDR3 has 15 residues. Germline lookup yields CDR1 SGHDN and CDR2 FVKESK. Unmatched junction bases numbered 4, after V lost 4 bases and J lost 5 bases. The CDR3, as DNA: TGTGCCAGCAGCCCGGGACTAGCGGGACCGGAGACCCAGTACTTC. Its protein product is CASSPGLAGPETQYF.

This clonotype showed up just a few times. V and J are TRBV18 and TRBJ2-5; D gene unclear. The CDR3 extends over 15 amino acids. Deletions cut 2 bases from V and 0 bases from J, with 10 bases between. Per germline, CDR1 KGHSH and CDR2 LQKENI. The CDR3 loop reads CASSPNTANQETQYF. The CDR3 DNA reads as TGTGCCAGCTCACCAAACACAGCGAACCAAGAGACCCAGTACTTC.

Ten or more counts support this clonotype. This chain connects TRBV20-1 to TRBJ2-5; 12 nucleotides align to TRBD1. Germline V gene sequence: CDR1 DFQATT, CDR2 SNEGSKA (reference sequence). With 4 bases clipped from V and 4 bases from J, the junction kept 7 bases outside the gene matches. The CDR3 contains 15 residues. The CDR3 DNA reads as TGCAGTGCTACACCCGGGACAGGGGGCGCAGAGACCCAGTACTTC. It translates to CSATPGTGGAETQYF.

About this clonotype itself: A read error may account for a junction end that differs from germline. The chain has TRBV11-2 and TRBJ2-7; perhaps TRBD2 as D (6 bases). Per the germline V gene, CDR1 is SGHAT and CDR2 is FQNNGV. The CDR3 runs 14 residues. CDR3 bases: TGCGCCAGCAGCCAAGATTTGCGGGGCCCCGAGCAGTACTTC. Amino acids: CASSQDLRGPEQYF.

The sample holds many counts of this clonotype. The gene calls are TRBV6-5 and TRBJ1-3, with D possibly being TRBD1 (6 bases). Germline V gene lookup returns CDR1 MNHEY and CDR2 SVGAGI. The V gene lost 0 bases and the J gene lost 3 bases, with 12 bases spanning the gap. The CDR3 covers 16 residues. DNA for the CDR3: TGTGCCAGCAGTTACTCGAGGGCAGGGGATGGAAACACCATATATTTT. Translating it yields CASSYSRAGDGNTIYF.

The table lists this clonotype with many counts. The J gene is TRBJ2-7, the V gene TRBV20-1; D gene ambiguous. The length of the CDR3 is 11 residues. CDR1 and CDR2 from the germline V gene are DFQATT and SNEGSKA (reference sequence). Deletions cut 3 bases from V and 3 bases from J, with 6 bases between. CDR3 DNA sequence: TGCAGTGCTAGCGACAACTACGAGCAGTACTTC. This translates into CSASDNYEQYF.

The chain combines TRBV18 with TRBJ2-6; 7 bases are a match to TRBD2. The junction had 7 bases not matched to a gene; V was cut back by 8 bases and J by 0 bases. CDR3 size: 16 residues. CDR1 is KGHSH, CDR2 LQKENI, per germline. CDR3 loop: CASRTSVISGANVLTF. In DNA form, the CDR3 reads TGTGCCAGCCGAACTAGCGTGATCTCTGGGGCCAACGTCCTGACTTTC.

The genes are TRBV20-1 and TRBJ2-4; TRBD2 matches at 7 bases. Germline V CDR1 and CDR2: DFQATT, SNEGSKA (reference sequence). The ends lost 5 bases at V and 5 bases at J; junction bases unmatched: 3. The CDR3 sequence is 12 residues long. CDR3 nucleotides: TGCAGTGCTTTCAGCGGGGAAAACATTCAGTACTTC. Its protein product is CSAFSGENIQYF.

This clonotype was seen many times. The DNA of the CDR3 is TGTGCCAGCCGACACTTAGGTTTCGACACTGAAGCTTTCTTT. It encodes CASRHLGFDTEAFF. This chain connects TRBV3-1 to TRBJ1-1, with D unresolved. V dropped 8 bases and J dropped 3 bases, with 16 bases sitting between them. This CDR3 has 14 amino acids. Germline V gene lookup returns CDR1 LGHDT and CDR2 YNNKEL (reference sequence).

The gene calls are TRBV6-1 and TRBJ2-3; tentative D call: TRBD2 (6 bases). The CDR3 covers 14 residues. Germline CDR1 reads MNHNS; CDR2 reads SASEGT. The V and J ends lost 9 bases and 3 bases respectively, with 16 bases between them. In DNA form, the CDR3 reads TGTGCCAGTTCAGCCCTAGCGAAGACAGATACGCAGTATTTT. It is translated as CASSALAKTDTQYF.

This chain joins TRBV12-3 or TRBV12-4 and TRBJ2-5; the D is unclear. Trimming shortened V by 6 bases and J by 2 bases, and 16 bases separated the two germline ends. This CDR3 has 15 amino acids. Written as DNA, the CDR3 is TGTGCCAGCAGCCACAGAGGCGTCCTTCAAGAGACCCAGTACTTC. It codes for CASSHRGVLQETQYF.

V and J are TRBV20-1 and TRBJ1-6, with a possible D match to TRBD1 (5 bases). Germline loops: CDR1 DFQATT, CDR2 SNEGSKA (reference sequence). Trimming removed 7 bases from V and 4 bases from J, with 20 bases in between. The CDR3 has 16 residues. The CDR3 reads CSVKGQTAIYNSPLHF. The CDR3 DNA is TGCAGTGTTAAGGGGCAGACGGCGATTTATAATTCACCCCTCCACTTT.

About this clonotype: The conserved phenylalanine or tryptophan normally closing the CDR3 is absent here, so this likely arose from a read error. The chain joins TRBV6-1 to TRBJ1-1, with TRBD1 matching 8 bases. J gave up 3 bases and V 4 bases, and 7 bases lay outside the gene matches. This CDR3 region has 15 residues. Germline CDR1 reads MNHNS; CDR2 reads SASEGT. CDR3 in DNA: TGTGCCAGCAGTGCCAGACAGGGGATGGACACTGAAGCTTTCTCT. Amino acid sequence: CASSARQGMDTEAFS.

This clonotype was detected a few times. The V and J genes are TRBV6-2 or TRBV6-3 and TRBJ1-2; D might be TRBD1 (6 bases). From germline, CDR1 is MNHEY and CDR2 SVGEGT. V was pared by 0 bases and J by 5 bases, with 10 bases between. The CDR3 contains 14 residues. CDR3 bases: TGTGCCAGCAGTTACTCGGGGGCGCCGTATGGCTACACCTTC. It translates to CASSYSGAPYGYTF.